Shown below are 11 T cell receptor beta chains from a single sample sequenced in a study of Ad26.COV2.S vaccination and SARS-CoV-2 variants. The data were produced by immunoSEQ multiplex PCR, yet TCRdb's version contains in-frame clones alone and is incomplete. Of more than 250,000 clones in the sample, roughly 86% were seen once. Specified treatment: around 19 received Ad26.COV2.S at low or high dose, single or two shots; several received placebo; per-sample allocation not given. Sampling happened 63 days after the first vaccine or placebo injection. The sequences come from peripheral blood, collected in a trial of Ad26.COV2.S vaccine versus placebo. These receptors were collected from a person aged 18-60 years who received the Ad26.COV2.S COVID-19 vaccine or a placebo.

The rearrangement uses TRBV3-1 (or the pseudogene TRBV3-2) and TRBJ1-5; tentative D call: TRBD1 (6 bases). The CDR3 is 14 residues long. The V gene lost 5 bases and the J gene lost 7 bases, with 15 bases spanning the gap. The germline V gene has CDR1 LGHDT and CDR2 YNNKEL (reference sequence). CDR3 protein: CASSKVEGEQPQHF. The CDR3 bases are TGTGCCAGCAGCAAGGTCGAGGGGGAACAGCCCCAGCATTTT.

This chain uses TRBV20-1 with TRBJ2-7; TRBD1 aligns across 7 bases. V shed 3 bases, J shed 0 bases, and the junction held 8 bases outside the gene matches. The CDR3 has 15 amino acids. Germline V gives CDR1 DFQATT, CDR2 SNEGSKA (reference sequence). CDR3 coding DNA: TGCAGTGCTAGTTATCCAGGGGGATCCTCCTACGAGCAGTACTTC. Residues: CSASYPGGSSYEQYF.

The CDR3 region has the DNA TGCGCCAGCAGTGGAATCGGGACAGCTAACACTGAAGCTTTCTTT. Its translation: CASSGIGTANTEAFF. The chain links TRBV10-2 to TRBJ1-1, with 7 bases that match TRBD1. Germline V gene sequence: CDR1 WSHSY, CDR2 SAAADI. The CDR3 runs 15 residues. The J segment lost 2 bases and the V segment lost 4 bases, leaving 7 bases of the junction unmatched.

This clone has more than one count but fewer than ten. The chain carries TRBV2 and TRBJ2-5; D may be TRBD1 or TRBD2 (6 bases each). The V and J ends lost 2 bases and 4 bases respectively, with 14 bases between them. The CDR3 totals 15 residues. Germline CDR1 reads SNHLY; CDR2 reads FYNNEI. Here the CDR3 DNA reads TGTGCCAGCAGTGAAAGGGGGGCCAGGGCAGAGACCCAGTACTTC. Encoded protein: CASSERGARAETQYF.

This chain links TRBV11-3 with TRBJ2-2; D may be TRBD1 (6 bases). The CDR3 totals 13 residues. Germline CDR1 SGHNT, CDR2 YENEEA. V was cut by 5 bases and J by 7 bases, with 11 bases left in between. CDR3 DNA sequence: TGTGCCAGCAGCGCCAGGGGTGGCGGGGAGCTGTTTTTT. This translates into CASSARGGGELFF.

This sequence joins TRBV5-1 and TRBJ1-2; a possible D gene is TRBD1 (5 bases). The CDR3 is 16 amino acids. Germline assignment: CDR1 SGHRS and CDR2 YFSETQ. The germline V and J ends were trimmed by 4 bases and 2 bases, with 18 bases remaining between them. The CDR3 DNA reads TGCGCCAGCAGCCTTCAGGGACCGGAGGCCAACTATGGCTACACCTTC. Amino acids: CASSLQGPEANYGYTF.

V usage is TRBV7-9 and J usage is TRBJ2-2, with D hard to call. This CDR3 has 14 residues. Trimming took 0 bases from V and 4 from J, leaving 6 bases between them. Germline V CDR1 and CDR2: SEHNR, FQNEAQ (reference sequence). CDR3 DNA: TGTGCCAGCAGCTTAGCCGATACCACCGGGGAGCTGTTTTTT. This encodes CASSLADTTGELFF.

The chain has TRBV2 and TRBJ1-5; D remains ambiguous. The germline CDR1 and CDR2 sequences are SNHLY and FYNNEI. The germline V and J ends were trimmed by 6 bases and 2 bases, with 14 bases remaining between them. The CDR3 runs 15 residues. Written as DNA, the CDR3 is TGTGCCAGCAGGCGAACCGGGAACGGCAATCAGCCCCAGCATTTT. Its protein is CASRRTGNGNQPQHF.

The V call is TRBV7-2, the J call TRBJ2-1, with 11 bases that match TRBD2. J was trimmed by 4 bases and V by 4 bases; bases with no gene match: 3. There are 15 residues in the CDR3. Germline CDR1 reads SGHTA; CDR2 reads FQGNSA. The CDR3 DNA follows: TGTGCCAGCAGCTCTAGCGGGGGGTTTTACAATGAGCAGTTCTTC. Its protein product is CASSSSGGFYNEQFF.

The gene calls are TRBV12-3 or TRBV12-4 and TRBJ2-1; D is unclear. The V gene lost 1 base and the J gene lost 13 bases, with 8 bases spanning the gap. CDR3 length: 11 residues. The CDR3 reads CASSLGDPQFF. The DNA of the CDR3 is TGTGCCAGCAGTTTAGGAGATCCCCAGTTCTTC.

This clone has a single count. The rearrangement joins TRBV7-6 to TRBJ1-3; D uncertain. The germline gives CDR1 SGHVS, CDR2 FNYEAQ. V was pared by 4 bases and J by 0 bases, with 4 bases between. The CDR3 length is 13 residues. CDR3 loop: CASSSSSGNTIYF. In DNA form, the CDR3 reads TGTGCCAGCAGCTCGAGCTCTGGAAACACCATATATTTT.